This is a list of T cell receptor beta chains from one sample in a study of PD-L1 blockade in urothelial cancer. TCRdb keeps only in-frame clones here, not all; method: immunoSEQ multiplex PCR. The repertoire includes about 87,000 clones, roughly 84% of them detected once, and approximately 2.1% sits in the top ten. The starting material was PBMCs, obtained around atezolizumab (anti-PD-L1) treatment. These receptor sequences come from a man in his fifties or sixties with urothelial cancer. Each CDR3 is given with its conserved first and last residue. A D gene is named only where the DNA matches it firmly. Rows give clone size only sometimes, using once, few, many, or a class for an expanded clone.

D gene,J gene,clone size,V gene,CDR3 DNA,CDR3 protein
TRBD1,TRBJ2-7,-,TRBV6-1,TGTGCCAGCAGTGAAAGGGCAGGGGGCTCCTACGAGCAGTACTTC,CASSERAGGSYEQYF
TRBD1,TRBJ1-1,-,TRBV19,TGTGCCACCAGACAGGGGGCGCAAATCTCTGAAGCTTTCTTT,CATRQGAQISEAFF
TRBD1,TRBJ2-7,once,TRBV19,TGTGCCAGTAGTATTGGCGCGGGGACAGGGAGTTACGAGCAGTACTTC,CASSIGAGTGSYEQYF
TRBD2,TRBJ2-5,-,TRBV15,TGTGCCACCAGCAGTGGGGGGGTAGCAGGGCGGCAAGAGACCCAGTACTTC,CATSSGGVAGRQETQYF
TRBD1,TRBJ1-5,few,TRBV5-1,TGCGCCAGCAGCTTGTCGGGACAGGGTAGCAATCAGCCCCAGCATTTT,CASSLSGQGSNQPQHF
TRBD2,TRBJ2-1,-,TRBV6-6,TGTGCCAGCAGTCTTAGCGGGTCGGTCTATGAGCAGTTCTTC,CASSLSGSVYEQFF
-,TRBJ1-4,-,TRBV7-9,TGTGCCAGCAGCGGACAGACTAATGAAAAACTGTTTTTT,CASSGQTNEKLFF
TRBD1,TRBJ1-1,-,TRBV27,TGTGCCAGCAGTCCCCGGGACAGTGTAAGTGAAGCTTTCTTT,CASSPRDSVSEAFF
-,TRBJ2-2,-,TRBV6-6,TGTGCCAGCAGCCACCCGGATACAGGGTACACCGGGGAGCTGTTTTTT,CASSHPDTGYTGELFF
-,TRBJ1-1,-,TRBV11-2,TGTGCCAGCAGCTCCCAGGCGATTGTGAACACTGAAGCTTTCTTT,CASSSQAIVNTEAFF
TRBD1,TRBJ2-1,once,TRBV6-1,TGTGCCAGCAGTGGAGCTTTGGGACAGGGCTATGAGCAGTTCTTC,CASSGALGQGYEQFF
TRBD1,TRBJ1-3,-,TRBV5-1,TGCGCCAGCAGCGAGGAGGCAGGGGGCTCAGGAAACACCATATATTTT,CASSEEAGGSGNTIYF
TRBD1,TRBJ1-2,-,TRBV28,TGTGCCAGCAGTTTAAGGGACAGGGAGGGAAGTTACTATGGCTACACCTTC,CASSLRDREGSYYGYTF
TRBD1,TRBJ1-3,-,TRBV5-1,TGCGCCAGCAGCTTGCAGGGGGCTGGAAACACCATATATTTT,CASSLQGAGNTIYF
-,TRBJ1-1,once,TRBV5-1,TGCGCCAGCAGCTTGGGGACAGCCCAGCCTTTCTTT,CASSLGTAQPFF
-,TRBJ2-2,-,TRBV9,TGTGCCAGCAGCGTAGCTTGGGGGCGGAACACCGGGGAGCTGTTTTTT,CASSVAWGRNTGELFF
-,TRBJ2-1,few,TRBV4-2,TGTGCCAGCAGCCAAGTTACGGGGGGCCGGGCCTACAATGAGCAGTTCTTC,CASSQVTGGRAYNEQFF
-,TRBJ2-2,-,TRBV7-8,TGTGCCAGCAGCACAGGCTACACCGGGGAGCTGTTTTTT,CASSTGYTGELFF
-,TRBJ1-2,-,TRBV12-5,TGTGCTAGTGGGGACGCGGGACGGGGCTATGGCTACACCTTC,CASGDAGRGYGYTF
-,TRBJ1-5,-,TRBV6-5,TGTGCCAGCAGTTACTCGGGGGGATCTCAGCCCCAGCATTTT,CASSYSGGSQPQHF
TRBD1,TRBJ2-2,-,TRBV4-1,TGCGCCAGCAGCCGAGAGGACGGGACAGGGTACACCGGGGAGCTGTTTTTT,CASSREDGTGYTGELFF
TRBD2,TRBJ2-3,-,TRBV7-6,TGTGCCAGCAGCTTAGAATCTTTAGGACTAGCGGGGGCTTCTAGCACAGATACGCAGTATTTT,CASSLESLGLAGASSTDTQYF
TRBD1,TRBJ1-1,once,TRBV19,TGTGCCACCCGCTCGACAGGGGAGACGAACACTGAAGCTTTCTTT,CATRSTGETNTEAFF
-,TRBJ1-1,-,TRBV5-4,TGTGCCAGCAGCCTGGGGTACAGGGAAGACACTGAAGCTTTCTTT,CASSLGYREDTEAFF
-,TRBJ2-5,-,TRBV7-2,TGTGCCAGCAGCTTAGCGCCGGGGTCGGAGACCCAGTACTTC,CASSLAPGSETQYF
-,TRBJ1-5,-,TRBV6-5,TGTGCCACCGGAGATGGTTCCCAGCGGCATTTT,CATGDGSQRHF
-,TRBJ1-3,-,TRBV11-2,TGTGCCAGCACCAAAACTTCAGGGGTTCCGGGAAACACCATATATTTT,CASTKTSGVPGNTIYF
-,TRBJ2-6,once,TRBV10-3,TGTGCCATCAGTGAGTCCAGGGGAGGGCTCTCTGGGGCCAACGTCCTGACTTTC,CAISESRGGLSGANVLTF
TRBD1,TRBJ2-7,-,TRBV5-1,TGCGCCAGCAGACGGGACAGCGACGAGCAGTACTTC,CASRRDSDEQYF
-,TRBJ1-1,-,TRBV2,TGTGCCAGCAGTGTCGGTGATTCGAGGACTGAAGCTTTCTTT,CASSVGDSRTEAFF
TRBD1,TRBJ1-1,-,TRBV6-5,TGTGCCAGCACCCCTTTAGGGGGCCTGGGTACTGAAGCTTTCTTT,CASTPLGGLGTEAFF
TRBD1,TRBJ2-7,-,TRBV5-1,TGCGCCAGCAGCTCAACAGGGGCAAGCTACGAGCAGTACTTC,CASSSTGASYEQYF
TRBD2,TRBJ2-3,-,TRBV10-3,TGTGCCATCAGTCCTAGACTAGCGGGGGACACAGATACGCAGTATTTT,CAISPRLAGDTDTQYF
TRBD2,TRBJ2-3,-,TRBV27,TGTGCCAGCAGTTTGGAGAGCGGGAGGGCCACGGGGGCAGATACGCAGTATTTT,CASSLESGRATGADTQYF
-,TRBJ1-1,-,TRBV30,TGTGCCTGGGATAAGGGACTCCCGAACACTGAAGCTTTCTTT,CAWDKGLPNTEAFF
TRBD1,TRBJ1-1,-,TRBV7-2,TGTGCCAGCAGCTTAGCGCGGGACAGCGAAGCTTTCTTT,CASSLARDSEAFF
TRBD1,TRBJ2-7,few,TRBV2,TGTGCCAGCAGTGAAGCCCGGACAGGGGGCGGCGAGCAGTACTTC,CASSEARTGGGEQYF
TRBD2,TRBJ2-2,-,TRBV15,TGTGCCACCAGCAGAGGGGGGGGGAACACCGGGGAGCTGTTTTTT,CATSRGGGNTGELFF
TRBD2,TRBJ2-1,-,TRBV6-1,TGTGCCAGCAGTGAAGCTGGAGTAGCGGGGAGGAATGAGCAGTTCTTC,CASSEAGVAGRNEQFF
-,TRBJ1-2,-,TRBV5-1,TGCGCCAGCAGCTTGCCCCCCACTCAACGCTACACCTTC,CASSLPPTQRYTF